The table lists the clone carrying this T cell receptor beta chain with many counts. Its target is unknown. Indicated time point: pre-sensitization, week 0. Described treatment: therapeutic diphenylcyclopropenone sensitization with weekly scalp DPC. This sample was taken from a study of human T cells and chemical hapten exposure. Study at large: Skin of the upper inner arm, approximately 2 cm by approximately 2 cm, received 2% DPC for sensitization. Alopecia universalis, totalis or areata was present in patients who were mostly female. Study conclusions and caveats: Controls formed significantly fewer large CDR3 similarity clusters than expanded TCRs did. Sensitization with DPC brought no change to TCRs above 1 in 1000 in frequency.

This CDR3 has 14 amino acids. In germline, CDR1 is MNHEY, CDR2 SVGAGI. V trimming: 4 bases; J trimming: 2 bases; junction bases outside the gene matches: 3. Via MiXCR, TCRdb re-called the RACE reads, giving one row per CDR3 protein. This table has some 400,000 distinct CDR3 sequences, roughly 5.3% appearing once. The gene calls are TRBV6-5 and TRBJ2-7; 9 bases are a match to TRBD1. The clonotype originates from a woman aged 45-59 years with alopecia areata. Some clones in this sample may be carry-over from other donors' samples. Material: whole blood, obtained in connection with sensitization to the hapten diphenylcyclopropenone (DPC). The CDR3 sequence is CASSSYRGPYEQYF. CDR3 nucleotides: TGTGCCAGCAGTTCCTACAGGGGGCCCTACGAGCAGTACTTC.